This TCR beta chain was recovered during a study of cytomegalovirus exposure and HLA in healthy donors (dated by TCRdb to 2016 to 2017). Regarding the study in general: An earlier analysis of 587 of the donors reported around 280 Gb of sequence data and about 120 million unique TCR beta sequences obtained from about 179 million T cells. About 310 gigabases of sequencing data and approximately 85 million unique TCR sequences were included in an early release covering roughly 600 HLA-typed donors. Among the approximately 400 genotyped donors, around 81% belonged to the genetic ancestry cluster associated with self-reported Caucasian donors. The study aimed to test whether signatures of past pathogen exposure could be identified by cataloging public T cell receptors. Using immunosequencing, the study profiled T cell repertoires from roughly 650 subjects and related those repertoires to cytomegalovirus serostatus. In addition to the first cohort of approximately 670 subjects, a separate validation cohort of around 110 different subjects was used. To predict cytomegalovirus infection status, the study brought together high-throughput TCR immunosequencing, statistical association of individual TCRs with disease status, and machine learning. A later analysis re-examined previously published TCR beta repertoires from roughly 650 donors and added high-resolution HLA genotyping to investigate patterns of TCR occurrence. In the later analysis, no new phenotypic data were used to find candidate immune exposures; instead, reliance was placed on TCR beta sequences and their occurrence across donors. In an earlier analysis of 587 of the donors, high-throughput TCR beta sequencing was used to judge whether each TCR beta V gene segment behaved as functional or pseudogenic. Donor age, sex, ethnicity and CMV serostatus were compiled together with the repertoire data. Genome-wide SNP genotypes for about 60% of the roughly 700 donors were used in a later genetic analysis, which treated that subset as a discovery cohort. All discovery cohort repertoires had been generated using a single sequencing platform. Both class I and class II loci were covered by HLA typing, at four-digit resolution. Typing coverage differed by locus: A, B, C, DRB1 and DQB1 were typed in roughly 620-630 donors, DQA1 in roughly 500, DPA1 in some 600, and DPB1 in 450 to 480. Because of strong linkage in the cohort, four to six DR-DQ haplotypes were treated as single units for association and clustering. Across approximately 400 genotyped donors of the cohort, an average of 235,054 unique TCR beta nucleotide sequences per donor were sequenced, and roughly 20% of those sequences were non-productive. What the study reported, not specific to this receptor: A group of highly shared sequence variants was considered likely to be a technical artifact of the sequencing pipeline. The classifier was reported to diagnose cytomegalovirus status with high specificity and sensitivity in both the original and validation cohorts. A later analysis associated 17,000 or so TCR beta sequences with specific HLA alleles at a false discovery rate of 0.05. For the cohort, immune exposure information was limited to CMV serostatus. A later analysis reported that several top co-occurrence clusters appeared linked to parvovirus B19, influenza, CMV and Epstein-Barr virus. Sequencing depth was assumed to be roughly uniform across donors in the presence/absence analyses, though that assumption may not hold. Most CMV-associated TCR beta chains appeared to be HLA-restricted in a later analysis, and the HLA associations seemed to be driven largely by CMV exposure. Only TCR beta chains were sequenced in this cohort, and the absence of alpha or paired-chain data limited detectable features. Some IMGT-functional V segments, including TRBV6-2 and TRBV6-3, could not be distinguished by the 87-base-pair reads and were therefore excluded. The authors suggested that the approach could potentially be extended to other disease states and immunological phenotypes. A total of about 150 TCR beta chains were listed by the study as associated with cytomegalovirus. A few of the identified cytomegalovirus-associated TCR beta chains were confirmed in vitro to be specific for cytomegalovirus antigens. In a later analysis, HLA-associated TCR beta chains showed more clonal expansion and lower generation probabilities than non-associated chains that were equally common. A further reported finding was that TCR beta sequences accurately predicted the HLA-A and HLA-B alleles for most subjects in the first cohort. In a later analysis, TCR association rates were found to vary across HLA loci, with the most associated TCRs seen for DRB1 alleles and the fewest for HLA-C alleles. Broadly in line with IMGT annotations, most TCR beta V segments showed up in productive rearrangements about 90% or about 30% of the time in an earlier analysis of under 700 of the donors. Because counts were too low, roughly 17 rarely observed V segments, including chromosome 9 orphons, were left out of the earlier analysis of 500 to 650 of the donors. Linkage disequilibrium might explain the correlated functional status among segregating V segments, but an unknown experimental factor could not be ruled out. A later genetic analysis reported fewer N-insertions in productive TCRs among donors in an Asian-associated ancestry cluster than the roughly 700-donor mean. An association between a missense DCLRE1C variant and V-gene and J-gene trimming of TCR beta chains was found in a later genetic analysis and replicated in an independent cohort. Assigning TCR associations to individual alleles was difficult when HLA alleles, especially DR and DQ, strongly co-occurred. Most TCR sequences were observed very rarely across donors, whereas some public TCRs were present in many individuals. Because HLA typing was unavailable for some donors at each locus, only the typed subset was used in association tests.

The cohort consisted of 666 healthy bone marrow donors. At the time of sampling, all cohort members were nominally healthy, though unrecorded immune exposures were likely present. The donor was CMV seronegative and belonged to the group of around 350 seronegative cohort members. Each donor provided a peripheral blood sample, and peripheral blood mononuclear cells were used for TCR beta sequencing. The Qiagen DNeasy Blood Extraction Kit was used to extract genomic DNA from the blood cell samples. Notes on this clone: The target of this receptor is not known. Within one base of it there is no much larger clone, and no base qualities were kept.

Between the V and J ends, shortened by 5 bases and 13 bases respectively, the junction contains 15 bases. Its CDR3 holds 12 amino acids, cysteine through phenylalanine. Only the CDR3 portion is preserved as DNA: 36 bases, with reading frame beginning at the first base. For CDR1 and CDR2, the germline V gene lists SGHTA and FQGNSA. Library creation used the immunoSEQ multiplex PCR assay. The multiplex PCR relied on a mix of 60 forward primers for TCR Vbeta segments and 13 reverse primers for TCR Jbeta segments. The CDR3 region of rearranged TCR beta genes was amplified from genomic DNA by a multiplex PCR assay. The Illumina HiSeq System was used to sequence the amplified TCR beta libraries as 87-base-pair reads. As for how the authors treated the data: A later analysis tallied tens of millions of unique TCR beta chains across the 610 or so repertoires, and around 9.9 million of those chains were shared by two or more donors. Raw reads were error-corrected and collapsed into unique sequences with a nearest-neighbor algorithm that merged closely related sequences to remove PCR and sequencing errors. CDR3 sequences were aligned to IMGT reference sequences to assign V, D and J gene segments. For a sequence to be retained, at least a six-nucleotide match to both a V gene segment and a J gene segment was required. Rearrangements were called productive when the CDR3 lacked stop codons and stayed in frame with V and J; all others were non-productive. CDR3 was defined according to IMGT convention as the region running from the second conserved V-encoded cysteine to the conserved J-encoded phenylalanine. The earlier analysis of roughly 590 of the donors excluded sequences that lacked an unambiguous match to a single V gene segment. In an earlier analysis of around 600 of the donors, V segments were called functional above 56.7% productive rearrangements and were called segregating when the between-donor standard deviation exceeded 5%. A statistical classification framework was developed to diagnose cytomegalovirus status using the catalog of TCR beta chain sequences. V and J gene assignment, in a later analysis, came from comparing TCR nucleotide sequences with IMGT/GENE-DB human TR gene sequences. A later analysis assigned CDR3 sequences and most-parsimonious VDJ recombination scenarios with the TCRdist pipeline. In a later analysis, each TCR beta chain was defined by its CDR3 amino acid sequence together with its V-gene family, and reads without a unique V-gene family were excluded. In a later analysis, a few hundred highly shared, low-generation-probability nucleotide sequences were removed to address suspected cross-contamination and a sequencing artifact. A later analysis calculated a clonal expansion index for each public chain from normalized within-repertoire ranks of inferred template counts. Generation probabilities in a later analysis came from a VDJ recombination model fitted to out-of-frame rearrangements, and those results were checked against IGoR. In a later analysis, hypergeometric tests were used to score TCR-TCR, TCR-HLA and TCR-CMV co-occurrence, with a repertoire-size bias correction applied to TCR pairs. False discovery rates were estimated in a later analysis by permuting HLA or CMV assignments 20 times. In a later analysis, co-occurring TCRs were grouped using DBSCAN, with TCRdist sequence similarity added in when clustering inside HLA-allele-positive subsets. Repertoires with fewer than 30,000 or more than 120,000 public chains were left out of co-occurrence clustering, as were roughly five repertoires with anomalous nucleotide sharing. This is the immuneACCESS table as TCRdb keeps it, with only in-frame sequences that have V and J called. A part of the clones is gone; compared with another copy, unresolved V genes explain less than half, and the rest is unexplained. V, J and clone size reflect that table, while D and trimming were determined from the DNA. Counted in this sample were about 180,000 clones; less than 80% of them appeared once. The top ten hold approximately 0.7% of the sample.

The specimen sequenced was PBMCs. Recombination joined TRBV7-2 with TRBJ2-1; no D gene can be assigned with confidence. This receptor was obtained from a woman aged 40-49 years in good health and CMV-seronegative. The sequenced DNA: TGTGCCAGCAGCCCCGGAGACTGGATACAGTTCTTC. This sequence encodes CASSPGDWIQFF.